These 30 T cell receptor beta chains share one sample of origin, sequenced in a study of shared clonotypes between healthy human individuals. Sequencing was performed with immunoSEQ multiplex PCR; in TCRdb, only in-frame clones are kept and a portion is missing. The data show 1.6 million or so clones, with roughly 96% seen just once and roughly 1.2% held by the top ten. Sequenced input: naive CD4+ T cells sorted from blood. Stated subset: CD45RA+ positively selected. The receptors come from a man younger than 45 in good health.

The chain couples TRBV6-1 to TRBJ2-1; D might be TRBD1 or TRBD2, each matching 5 bases. The germline V and J ends were trimmed by 9 bases and 9 bases, with 18 bases remaining between them. CDR1 is MNHNS, CDR2 SASEGT, per germline. The CDR3 totals 13 residues. Written as DNA, the CDR3 is TGTGCCAGTAACCGGGACCACAATCGTGAGCAGTTCTTC. Its translation: CASNRDHNREQFF.

This sequence joins TRBV6-1 and TRBJ2-5; unclear D gene. This CDR3 comprises 12 residues. The V end was cut by 3 bases, the J end by 5 bases, with 7 bases between. The germline CDR1 and CDR2 sequences are MNHNS and SASEGT. The DNA for the CDR3 is TGTGCCAGCAGTGAGGGGTGGGAGACCCAGTACTTC. It codes for CASSEGWETQYF.

This sequence joins TRBV6-5 and TRBJ1-2, with D possibly matching TRBD1 (6 bases). The V gene's germline CDR1 is MNHEY and CDR2 SVGAGI. The CDR3 extends over 14 amino acids. V lost 6 bases and J 3 bases, leaving 14 bases between the germline ends. The CDR3 DNA sequence: TGTGCCAGCAGCCGGGACATGAAAGACTATGGCTACACCTTC. This gives the protein CASSRDMKDYGYTF.

This sequence joins TRBV5-1 and TRBJ2-7; D is perhaps TRBD2 (6 bases). Germline CDR1 SGHRS, CDR2 YFSETQ. Trimming took 0 bases from V and 2 from J, leaving 9 bases between them. CDR3 length: 14 residues. CDR3 nucleotides: TGCGCCAGCAGCTTGGGGAGGGTGGCCTACGAGCAGTACTTC. It specifies CASSLGRVAYEQYF.

The chain links TRBV19 to TRBJ1-2; D is perhaps TRBD1 (5 bases). The CDR3 is made up of 13 amino acids. Germline CDR1 is LNHDA and CDR2 is SQIVND (reference sequence). Trimming removed 5 bases at V and 14 bases at J, with 21 bases between. The CDR3 loop reads CASSERRQLRKTF. The CDR3 bases are TGTGCCAGTAGTGAAAGAAGACAGCTCCGAAAGACCTTC.

Comment on this clone: The sample holds other DNA sequences that translate to the same CDR3. The chain carries TRBV5-4 and TRBJ1-1; D call uncertain. Per germline, CDR1 SGHNT and CDR2 YYREEE (reference sequence). The V end was cut by 1 base, the J end by 0 bases, with 7 bases between. The length of the CDR3 is 14 residues. The CDR3 region has the DNA TGTGCCAGCAGCTTGCCGGGCTTGAACACTGAAGCTTTCTTT. Its protein is CASSLPGLNTEAFF. Full variable domain (outside the CDR3, taken from reference TRBV5-4 and TRBJ1-1): ETGVTQSPTHLIKTRGQQVTLRCSSQSGHNTVSWYQQALGQGPQFIFQYYREEENGRGNFPPRFSGLQFPNYSSELNVNALELDDSALYLCASSLPGLNTEAFFGQGTRLTVV.

This clone appeared once. The chain combines TRBV28 with TRBJ2-7, with 8 bases lining up with TRBD1. Germline CDR1 and CDR2: MDHEN and SYDVKM. Unmatched junction bases numbered 13, after V lost 5 bases and J lost 1 base. This CDR3 contains 17 residues. CDR3 sequence reads: CASSRLRYRGNSYEQYF. CDR3 in DNA: TGTGCCAGCAGTCGACTCCGCTACAGGGGGAATTCCTACGAGCAGTACTTC.

The rearrangement uses TRBV7-2 and TRBJ2-2, with unresolved D. The germline V gene encodes CDR1 SGHTA and CDR2 FQGNSA. The CDR3 is made up of 16 amino acids. Trimming shortened V by 2 bases and J by 0 bases, and 10 bases separated the two germline ends. CDR3 protein: CASSLRFQANTGELFF. CDR3 coding DNA: TGTGCCAGCAGCTTAAGGTTCCAAGCGAACACCGGGGAGCTGTTTTTT.

V is TRBV28 and J is TRBJ2-7; possible D gene TRBD2, 6 bases. V was trimmed by 5 bases and J by 1 base, leaving 15 bases between them. The V gene's germline CDR1 is MDHEN and CDR2 SYDVKM. This CDR3 comprises 15 residues. The CDR3 DNA reads TGTGCCAGCAGTACGCCTGGGACTGGGTCCTACGAGCAGTACTTC. It specifies CASSTPGTGSYEQYF.

This chain joins TRBV5-1 and TRBJ2-1; the D gene could be TRBD1 or TRBD2 (5 bases each). V dropped 4 bases and J dropped 3 bases, with 11 bases sitting between them. This CDR3 region has 14 residues. Germline V CDR1 and CDR2: SGHRS, YFSETQ. The CDR3 loop reads CASSPGRFYNEQFF. The CDR3 DNA is TGCGCCAGCAGCCCGGGACGGTTCTACAATGAGCAGTTCTTC. Looking up the rest from reference TRBV5-1 and TRBJ2-1 gives the full variable domain: KAGVTQTPRYLIKTRGQQVTLSCSPISGHRSVSWYQQTPGQGLQFLFEYFSETQRNKGNFPGRFSGRQFSNSRSEMNVSTLELGDSALYLCASSPGRFYNEQFFGPGTRLTVL.

On this clone itself: In the same sample, other DNA sequences code for this CDR3. The rearrangement joins TRBV14 to TRBJ2-5; D is unclear. This CDR3 spans 12 amino acids. CDR1 and CDR2 (germline): SGHDN, FVKESK. Between the trimmed V and J ends, which lost 4 bases and 4 bases, there was a span of 7 bases. The CDR3 bases are TGTGCCAGCAGCCCGGGCGGAGAGACCCAGTACTTC. Residues: CASSPGGETQYF.

In its sample, this clone was seen once. V usage is TRBV6-4 and J usage is TRBJ2-2, with 14 positions matching TRBD2. CDR3 size: 15 residues. Germline lookup yields CDR1 MRHNA and CDR2 SNTAGT. The trim removed 7 bases at V and 4 bases at J, leaving 2 bases unmatched. As DNA, the CDR3 is TGTGCCAGCAAAGGACTAGCGGGAGGCACCGGGGAGCTGTTTTTT. Translating gives CASKGLAGGTGELFF.

V usage is TRBV2 and J usage is TRBJ1-2; 12 bases map to TRBD1. The CDR3 sequence is 14 residues long. Germline trimming cut 5 bases from V and 5 bases from J; bases unmatched to any gene: 3. Germline loops: CDR1 SNHLY, CDR2 FYNNEI. CDR3 amino acids: CASSRDRGHYGYTF. The CDR3 DNA is TGTGCCAGCAGTCGGGACAGGGGGCATTATGGCTACACCTTC.

The chain employs TRBV5-1 and TRBJ2-3, with D possibly being TRBD2 (5 bases). This CDR3 has 16 amino acids. Trimming shortened V by 3 bases and J by 2 bases, and 16 bases separated the two germline ends. CDR1 is SGHRS and CDR2 is YFSETQ in the germline V gene. The CDR3 is CASSSGRELLTDTQYF. The CDR3 coding sequence is TGCGCCAGCAGCTCCGGCCGGGAACTCCTCACAGATACGCAGTATTTT.

The V gene is TRBV6-1, the J gene TRBJ2-7, with TRBD1 matching 9 bases. The CDR3 runs 15 residues. The V gene end was trimmed by 4 bases and the J gene end by 3 bases; junction bases not matched to a gene: 7. CDR1 MNHNS and CDR2 SASEGT come from the germline V gene. The CDR3 protein is CASSATGTGFYEQYF. The DNA of the CDR3 is TGTGCCAGCAGTGCAACCGGGACAGGGTTCTACGAGCAGTACTTC.

The genes are TRBV6-1 and TRBJ2-7; perhaps TRBD2 as D (5 bases). The ends were cut back, 1 base at V and 2 bases at J, with 12 bases in the middle. Germline loops: CDR1 MNHNS, CDR2 SASEGT. The length of the CDR3 is 15 residues. This CDR3 is CASSEGTGSTYEQYF. DNA for the CDR3: TGTGCCAGCAGTGAAGGGACTGGATCTACCTACGAGCAGTACTTC.

The chain links TRBV9 to TRBJ1-5, with D possibly being TRBD1 (5 bases). Trimming took 4 bases from V and 4 from J, leaving 12 bases between them. The CDR3 runs to 14 residues. Germline V lookup: CDR1 SGDLS, CDR2 YYNGEE. CDR3 residues: CASSLDGGNQPQHF. CDR3 DNA: TGTGCCAGCAGCCTGGATGGGGGGAATCAGCCCCAGCATTTT.

The CDR3 bases are TGTGCCAGCAGCTCAAGAGGGGTCGGAACCGGGGAGCTGTTTTTT. Translated: CASSSRGVGTGELFF. The chain joins TRBV7-3 to TRBJ2-2; D is perhaps TRBD1 or TRBD2 (5 bases each). V was shortened by 4 bases and J by 5 bases, with 14 bases between the two germline ends. This CDR3 is built from 15 residues. The germline V gene has CDR1 SGHTA and CDR2 FQGTGA.

CDR3 bases: TGTGCCAGCAGTTTTTGGGCTCGCCGTAACACCGGGGAGCTGTTTTTT. This encodes CASSFWARRNTGELFF. V gene TRBV27 combines with J gene TRBJ2-2; D unresolved. The CDR3 is made up of 16 amino acids. V was shortened by 3 bases and J by 2 bases, with 13 bases between the two germline ends. Germline V gene data show CDR1 as MNHEY and CDR2 as SMNVEV (reference sequence).

CDR3 coding DNA: TGCGCCAGCAGCTTGGGATGGCCTAGCGGCCACAATGAGCAGTTCTTC. Translated, it gives CASSLGWPSGHNEQFF. The chain joins TRBV5-1 to TRBJ2-1; 7 bases match TRBD2. This CDR3 is 16 amino acids long. Germline lookup yields CDR1 SGHRS and CDR2 YFSETQ. V trimming: 0 bases; J trimming: 5 bases; junction bases outside the gene matches: 8.

The chain uses TRBV27 and TRBJ1-1; 7 bases map to TRBD1. Germline V gene sequence: CDR1 MNHEY, CDR2 SMNVEV (reference sequence). The V gene end was trimmed by 6 bases and the J gene end by 0 bases; junction bases not matched to a gene: 7. The CDR3 totals 15 residues. DNA for the CDR3: TGTGCCAGCAGAACAGGGGTTTACGTGAACACTGAAGCTTTCTTT. Its translation is CASRTGVYVNTEAFF.

V is TRBV6-1 and J is TRBJ2-7; the match to TRBD1 covers 9 bases. The V gene end was trimmed by 7 bases and the J gene end by 4 bases; junction bases not matched to a gene: 5. Germline CDR1 MNHNS, CDR2 SASEGT. The CDR3 loop spans 13 amino acids. The CDR3 sequence: CASNGQGTYEQYF. The CDR3, as DNA: TGTGCCAGCAATGGACAGGGGACGTACGAGCAGTACTTC.

This sequence joins TRBV5-4 and TRBJ2-1, with D possibly matching TRBD1 (6 bases). There are 14 residues in the CDR3. Germline V gene lookup returns CDR1 SGHNT and CDR2 YYREEE (reference sequence). Trimming removed 0 bases at V and 8 bases at J, with 12 bases between. In nucleotides, the CDR3 is TGTGCCAGCAGCTTGGAGGTAGGGGGTCATGAGCAGTTCTTC. Amino acid sequence: CASSLEVGGHEQFF. The full variable domain, in which reference TRBV5-4 and TRBJ2-1 provide the parts outside the CDR3, is ETGVTQSPTHLIKTRGQQVTLRCSSQSGHNTVSWYQQALGQGPQFIFQYYREEENGRGNFPPRFSGLQFPNYSSELNVNALELDDSALYLCASSLEVGGHEQFFGPGTRLTVL.

A single count supports this clone. The chain carries TRBV2 and TRBJ2-7; the D gene is possibly TRBD1 (6 bases). Trimming shortened V by 6 bases and J by 5 bases, and 17 bases separated the two germline ends. Germline CDR1 SNHLY, CDR2 FYNNEI. The CDR3 spans 14 residues. The CDR3 loop is CASRSTGPRNEQYF. The CDR3 DNA reads as TGTGCCAGCAGATCGACAGGCCCAAGGAACGAGCAGTACTTC.

The chain has TRBV6-1 and TRBJ2-7; perhaps TRBD1 as D (5 bases). CDR1 and CDR2 from the germline V gene are MNHNS and SASEGT. Trimming pared 1 base from V and 9 bases from J, leaving 19 bases between. CDR3 length: 15 residues. The CDR3, as DNA: TGTGCCAGCAGTGAAGTTCAGGGCAGCCTACGAGGGCAGTACTTC. Translating gives CASSEVQGSLRGQYF.

The chain is built from TRBV28 and TRBJ2-7; 7 bases are a match to TRBD1. The CDR3 has 15 residues. Germline-derived CDR1 and CDR2 are MDHEN and SYDVKM. Unmatched junction bases numbered 9, after V lost 7 bases and J lost 0 bases. The CDR3 region is CASTRTGQSSYEQYF. The CDR3, as DNA: TGTGCCAGCACCAGGACAGGCCAGAGCTCCTACGAGCAGTACTTC.

The genes are TRBV27 and TRBJ2-1; no definite D call. Trimming took 4 bases from V and 0 from J, leaving 10 bases between them. This CDR3 spans 15 amino acids. Germline CDR1 reads MNHEY; CDR2 reads SMNVEV (reference sequence). CDR3 region: CASSSLGNSYNEQFF. For the CDR3, the DNA is TGTGCCAGCAGTTCCTTGGGAAACTCCTACAATGAGCAGTTCTTC.

The chain has TRBV10-1 and TRBJ2-1; 10 positions agree with TRBD1. V shed 3 bases, J shed 7 bases, and the junction held 9 bases outside the gene matches. The germline V gene encodes CDR1 WNHNN and CDR2 SYGVQD (reference sequence). The CDR3 is 16 amino acids. CDR3 region: CASSDLYGTGVNEQFF. The DNA of the CDR3 is TGCGCCAGCAGTGATTTATACGGGACAGGGGTGAATGAGCAGTTCTTC.

The rearrangement uses TRBV10-1 and TRBJ2-5; D is undetermined. The CDR3 extends over 13 amino acids. Germline CDR1 WNHNN, CDR2 SYGVQD (reference sequence). With 0 bases removed from V and 6 bases from J, the gap between germline ends came to 8 bases. The CDR3 DNA reads TGCGCCAGCAGTGAGTCGGGTAGGAAGACCCAGTACTTC. Protein product: CASSESGRKTQYF.

The chain employs TRBV4-3 and TRBJ2-7, with 10 nucleotides matching TRBD2. The ends lost 0 bases at V and 9 bases at J; junction bases unmatched: 11. Germline V gene sequence: CDR1 LGHNA, CDR2 YSLEER. The CDR3 covers 16 residues. CDR3 nucleotide sequence: TGCGCCAGCAGCCAAGAACCGGCCCTAGCGGGAGCAGTGCAGTACTTC. Amino acids: CASSQEPALAGAVQYF.